This TCR beta chain was captured by sequencing in a study of PD-L1 blockade in urothelial cancer. The CDR3 is 15 amino acids. The V gene's germline CDR1 is SGHTA and CDR2 FQGNSA. V shed 4 bases, J shed 0 bases, and the junction held 6 bases outside the gene matches. Method: immunoSEQ multiplex PCR; TCRdb's copy keeps in-frame clones and lacks some. This table has some 25,000 clones, approximately 86% appearing once. The chain couples TRBV7-2 to TRBJ2-7; 7 bases line up with TRBD1. This specimen was PBMCs, taken around atezolizumab (anti-PD-L1) treatment. This TCR was recovered from a man in his 60s with urothelial cancer. CDR3: CASSSRQGLSYEQYF. The CDR3 DNA sequence: TGTGCCAGCAGCTCCCGACAGGGCCTCTCCTACGAGCAGTACTTC.